The rows below give T cell receptor beta chains drawn from one sample of a study of PD-L1 blockade in urothelial cancer. Clones were read by immunoSEQ multiplex PCR, and TCRdb kept only the in-frame ones, dropping some. This table has over 65,000 clones, roughly nine tenths appearing once. Sequencing used PBMCs, obtained around atezolizumab (anti-PD-L1) treatment. The source is a man between 70 and 80 years old with urothelial cancer. CDR3s include the opening cysteine and the closing phenylalanine or tryptophan. Fields, in order: V gene, clone size, CDR3 protein. Only some rows state a clone size, as once, few, many or a class for expanded clones.

TRBV18 | - | CASSPLRDEQYF
TRBV30 | - | CAWRTRTGTGSGEQFF
TRBV6-5 | - | CASSYFGQGSADTQYF
TRBV5-1 | - | CASSLRTSGANNEQFF
TRBV11-2 | - | CASSFAEKYEQYF
TRBV6-5 | - | CASSYGLAGTDTQYF
TRBV29-1 | - | CSVGQGLYGYTF
TRBV7-2 | - | CASSLAAYEQYF
TRBV28 | - | CASSLSQGDGYTF
TRBV11-2 | - | CASSGYRGRVHIQYF
TRBV18 | - | CASSPDSSYEQYF
TRBV7-9 | - | CASSRGQGYSNQPQHF
TRBV6-5 | - | CASSYSGRAGVQPQHF
TRBV7-9 | - | CASSLGGRGNYGYTF
TRBV21-1 | - | CASSRTPSGETQYF
TRBV19 | - | CASSMTSGRAGGQYF
TRBV15 | once | CATSSTITDTQYF
TRBV10-1 | - | CASSEQTGPGKLFF
TRBV5-1 | - | CASSLGPGTTNEKLFF
TRBV7-3 | - | CASSLNGGLNTEAFF